One sample yielded the 32 T cell receptor beta chains listed below, sequenced in a study of blood T cell repertoires in COVID-19. The table came from immunoSEQ multiplex PCR; TCRdb's copy has only in-frame clones and leaves some out. Among 130,000 to 150,000 clones listed, roughly 80% were seen once. Sequences were obtained from peripheral blood. All receptors come from a human donor with acute or convalescent COVID-19. The donor label of this sample is uncertain.

There are a few counts of this clone. This chain connects TRBV6-6 to TRBJ1-1, with D possibly TRBD1 on 6 matching bases. Trimming left V 0 bases short and J 1 base short, with 9 bases between. The CDR3 loop spans 15 amino acids. CDR1 and CDR2 from the germline V gene are MNHNY and SVGAGI (reference sequence). CDR3 bases: TGTGCCAGCAGTTACTCGGGACACGAGAACACTGAAGCTTTCTTT. It codes for CASSYSGHENTEAFF.

The chain uses TRBV6-1 and TRBJ2-7; D not certain. CDR3 length: 12 amino acids. V was clipped by 0 bases and J by 4 bases, with 4 bases between them. Germline CDR1 is MNHNS and CDR2 is SASEGT. The CDR3 protein is CASSEASYEQYV. The CDR3 bases are TGTGCCAGCAGTGAAGCCTCGTACGAGCAGTACGTC.

The rearrangement links TRBV12-3 or TRBV12-4 to TRBJ1-2; 11 bases are shared with TRBD1. Germline trimming cut 7 bases from V and 8 bases from J; bases unmatched to any gene: 6. CDR3 length equals 13 residues. CDR3 coding DNA: TGTGCCAGCACCGCGGGACAGGGGGGCGGCTACACCTTC. This gives the protein CASTAGQGGGYTF.

This rearrangement joins TRBV6-5 to TRBJ2-5; 8 bases are shared with TRBD1. The CDR3 covers 15 residues. V lost 7 bases to trimming and J lost 5 bases; unmatched junction nucleotides: 12. Per germline, CDR1 MNHEY and CDR2 SVGAGI. The CDR3 reads CASTRDRQARETQYF. The CDR3 coding sequence is TGTGCCAGCACCAGGGACAGGCAGGCCCGGGAGACCCAGTACTTC.

The chain employs TRBV24-1 and TRBJ2-5, with 7 bases identical to TRBD1. The germline CDR1 and CDR2 sequences are KGHDR and SFDVKD. V shed 7 bases, J shed 2 bases, and the junction held 9 bases outside the gene matches. CDR3 size: 15 residues. CDR3 loop: CATSGPGTAQETQYF. CDR3 in DNA: TGTGCCACCAGCGGGCCAGGGACAGCACAAGAGACCCAGTACTTC.

V gene TRBV12-3 or TRBV12-4 combines with J gene TRBJ2-7; 8 bases fit TRBD2. The CDR3 length is 12 residues. J lost 5 bases, V lost 7 bases, and 4 bases had no gene match. In nucleotides, the CDR3 is TGTGCCAGCACTAGCGGGTTCGACGAGCAGTACTTC. It is translated as CASTSGFDEQYF.

V and J are TRBV6-5 and TRBJ1-2; possible D gene TRBD1, 5 bases. V dropped 4 bases and J dropped 1 base, with 13 bases sitting between them. CDR3 length: 15 amino acids. CDR1 is MNHEY and CDR2 is SVGAGI in the germline V gene. As DNA, the CDR3 is TGTGCCAGCAGTTCTACGGGGGGATATAACTATGGCTACACCTTC. Its protein is CASSSTGGYNYGYTF.

This clone was recorded only once. The rearrangement links TRBV2 to TRBJ1-3; a possible D gene is TRBD1 (6 bases). V was cut by 3 bases and J by 1 base, with 10 bases left in between. The CDR3 has 15 residues. The V gene's germline CDR1 is SNHLY and CDR2 FYNNEI. As DNA, the CDR3 is TGTGCCAGCAGTGACGGGACAAGGTCTGGAAACACCATATATTTT. It is translated as CASSDGTRSGNTIYF.

This clone was recorded many times. J is TRBJ2-3 and V is TRBV7-3; TRBD1 might be the D (6 bases). V was shortened by 5 bases and J by 2 bases, with 11 bases between the two germline ends. This CDR3 contains 14 residues. Germline CDR1 SGHTA, CDR2 FQGTGA. Written as DNA, the CDR3 is TGTGCCAGCAGCCCGACAGGTTTCACAGATACGCAGTATTTT. This codes for CASSPTGFTDTQYF.

V is TRBV27 and J is TRBJ1-2, with D possibly matching TRBD1 (6 bases). Looked up from germline, CDR1 is MNHEY and CDR2 is SMNVEV (reference sequence). The CDR3 is 15 residues long. V was clipped by 6 bases and J by 0 bases, with 14 bases between them. The CDR3 DNA sequence: TGTGCCAGCAGGGGACAAAGGGCGGCTAACTATGGCTACACCTTC. This gives the protein CASRGQRAANYGYTF.

The rearrangement links TRBV10-3 to TRBJ1-1, with 7 bases aligning to TRBD1. J was trimmed by 1 base and V by 10 bases; bases with no gene match: 15. Germline CDR1 and CDR2: ENHRY and SYGVKD. This CDR3 spans 16 amino acids. This CDR3 reads CATAWAGGIANTEAFF. The DNA for the CDR3 is TGTGCCACGGCCTGGGCAGGGGGGATCGCGAACACTGAAGCTTTCTTT.

This chain links TRBV5-4 with TRBJ1-2; 8 bases match TRBD1. In germline, CDR1 is SGHNT, CDR2 YYREEE (reference sequence). The ends lost 0 bases at V and 6 bases at J; junction bases unmatched: 1. This CDR3 spans 13 amino acids. The CDR3 DNA follows: TGTGCCAGCAGCTTGGACAGGGGGAATGGCTACACCTTC. It yields the protein CASSLDRGNGYTF.

This chain joins TRBV27 and TRBJ1-6; D possibly corresponds to TRBD1 (6 bases). V was shortened by 2 bases and J by 8 bases, with 13 bases between the two germline ends. The CDR3 spans 15 residues. Germline V gene data show CDR1 as MNHEY and CDR2 as SMNVEV (reference sequence). The CDR3 spells CASSLTRGADSPLHF. The CDR3 nucleotides are TGTGCCAGCAGTTTAACCCGGGGGGCGGATTCACCCCTCCACTTT.

The chain is built from TRBV12-3 or TRBV12-4 and TRBJ1-1, with a weak D call TRBD1 (6 bases). The CDR3 spans 12 residues. V shed 5 bases and J shed 8 bases, with 12 bases lying between them. The DNA of the CDR3 is TGTGCCAGCAGTGTACAGGGATTCGAAGCTTTCTTT. It encodes CASSVQGFEAFF.

This chain uses TRBV21-1 with TRBJ2-1; the D call in the table, TRBD1, was not verified against the DNA. TRBV21-1 is recorded as a pseudogene. This CDR3 spans 16 amino acids. CDR3 in amino acids: CASSKEGTGVINEQFF. For the CDR3, the DNA is TGTGCCAGCAGCAAGGAAGGGACAGGGGTCATCAATGAGCAGTTCTTC.

The CDR3 is CASSSGTGNTGELFF. CDR3 nucleotides: TGTGCCAGCAGCTCCGGGACAGGGAACACCGGGGAGCTGTTTTTT. The chain joins TRBV4-2 to TRBJ2-2, with 8 positions matching TRBD1. V shed 5 bases, J shed 1 base, and the junction held 3 bases outside the gene matches. Germline CDR1 is LGHNA and CDR2 is YNFKEQ. This CDR3 is built from 15 residues.

This clone was found a few times. The chain has TRBV6-6 and TRBJ1-6; the D gene is possibly TRBD1 (6 bases). Trimming left V 5 bases short and J 4 bases short, with 18 bases between. The V gene's germline CDR1 is MNHNY and CDR2 SVGAGI (reference sequence). The CDR3 totals 17 residues. The CDR3 region has the DNA TGTGCCAGCAGTCGATCATCAGGGGAAGGGTATAATTCACCCCTCCACTTT. Its protein is CASSRSSGEGYNSPLHF.

The chain carries TRBV9 and TRBJ2-1; 10 bases are a match to TRBD2. V lost 4 bases to trimming and J lost 2 bases; unmatched junction nucleotides: 6. This CDR3 has 16 amino acids. Germline lookup yields CDR1 SGDLS and CDR2 YYNGEE. The CDR3 sequence is CASSLLLAGAYNEQFF. The CDR3 DNA sequence: TGTGCCAGCAGCCTTCTTCTAGCGGGGGCCTACAATGAGCAGTTCTTC.

The V and J genes are TRBV24-1 and TRBJ2-7; D possibly corresponds to TRBD2 (6 bases). Trimming removed 1 base at V and 0 bases at J, with 21 bases between. This CDR3 is built from 19 residues. Germline V gene lookup returns CDR1 KGHDR and CDR2 SFDVKD. The CDR3 nucleotides read TGTGCCACCAGTGATTTTTTATGCATGGGAGGTCGGCCCTCCTACGAGCAGTACGTC. This translates into CATSDFLCMGGRPSYEQYV.

CDR3 nucleotides: TGTGCCACGGACAGTTTCGGCACAGATACGCAGTATTTT. Residues: CATDSFGTDTQYF. The rearrangement uses TRBV12-3 or TRBV12-4 and TRBJ2-3; possible D gene TRBD1, 6 bases. V gave up 10 bases and J gave up 1 base, with 12 bases separating them. CDR3 size: 13 residues.

This chain's CDR3 is CASSHRDKGVNEQFF. The CDR3 DNA is TGTGCCAGCAGCCACCGGGACAAAGGAGTCAATGAGCAGTTCTTC. The V gene is TRBV13, the J gene TRBJ2-1; tentatively, D is TRBD1 (6 bases). Germline values: CDR1 PRHDT, CDR2 FYEKMQ (reference sequence). This CDR3 has 15 amino acids. The V gene lost 5 bases and the J gene lost 6 bases, with 17 bases spanning the gap. Combining the CDR3 with reference TRBV13 and TRBJ2-1 gives the whole variable domain AAGVIQSPRHLIKEKRETATLKCYPIPRHDTVYWYQQGPGQDPQFLISFYEKMQSDKGSIPDRFSAQQFSDYHSELNMSSLELGDSALYFCASSHRDKGVNEQFFGPGTRLTVL.

The chain employs TRBV27 and TRBJ1-5; D is unclear. CDR3 size: 16 residues. Trimming removed 5 bases at V and 4 bases at J, with 18 bases between. Per the germline V gene, CDR1 is MNHEY and CDR2 is SMNVEV (reference sequence). This CDR3 reads CASSLVYPPGNQPQHF. The CDR3 DNA is TGTGCCAGCAGTCTAGTATACCCCCCGGGTAATCAGCCCCAGCATTTT.

Regarding this clone: Other nucleotide sequences from this sample produce the same CDR3. This chain uses TRBV5-1 with TRBJ1-5; D gene unclear. From germline, CDR1 is SGHRS and CDR2 YFSETQ. V was trimmed by 2 bases and J by 2 bases, leaving 8 bases between them. The CDR3 extends over 14 amino acids. This chain's CDR3 is CASSLAGGNQPQHF. In nucleotides, the CDR3 is TGCGCCAGCAGCTTAGCCGGAGGCAATCAGCCCCAGCATTTT.

This chain uses TRBV7-9 with TRBJ1-2, with 7 bases identical to TRBD1. With 5 bases clipped from V and 0 bases from J, the junction kept 3 bases outside the gene matches. Germline CDR1 SEHNR, CDR2 FQNEAQ (reference sequence). CDR3 length: 14 residues. CDR3 bases: TGTGCCAGCAGCCGGACAGGCACTAACTATGGCTACACCTTC. Amino acid sequence: CASSRTGTNYGYTF.

The chain employs TRBV15 and TRBJ1-1; TRBD1 aligns across 8 bases. Trimming removed 2 bases from V and 6 bases from J; junction bases left unmatched: 5. The CDR3 is 14 amino acids. Germline values: CDR1 LNHNV, CDR2 YYDKDF (reference sequence). The CDR3 loop reads CATSRLDRGSEAFF. CDR3 nucleotide sequence: TGTGCCACCAGCAGACTCGACAGGGGCTCTGAAGCTTTCTTT.

The chain couples TRBV7-9 to TRBJ1-1; D not certain. Between the trimmed V and J ends, which lost 5 bases and 6 bases, there was a span of 10 bases. The CDR3 covers 12 residues. The V gene's germline CDR1 is SEHNR and CDR2 FQNEAQ (reference sequence). CDR3 sequence reads: CASSRGISEAFF. The CDR3 DNA reads as TGTGCCAGCAGCCGAGGTATTTCTGAAGCTTTCTTT. Using reference TRBV7-9 and TRBJ1-1 for the parts outside the CDR3, the full variable domain is DTGVSQNPRHKITKRGQNVTFRCDPISEHNRLYWYRQTLGQGPEFLTYFQNEAQLEKSRLLSDRFSAERPKGSFSTLEIQRTEQGDSAMYLCASSRGISEAFFGQGTRLTVV.

The V call is TRBV21-1, the J call TRBJ1-1; no DNA check was done on the table's D call, TRBD1. TRBV21-1 is listed as a pseudogene. This CDR3 is 16 amino acids long. The CDR3 sequence: CASSVGFGQGESEAFF. The CDR3 coding sequence is TGTGCCAGCAGCGTGGGTTTCGGACAGGGGGAATCTGAAGCTTTCTTT.

The rearrangement uses TRBV5-6 and TRBJ2-7, with TRBD1 matching over 10 bases. Losses at the gene ends were 6 bases for V and 7 bases for J; bases not matched to a gene: 10. The CDR3 runs to 14 residues. The V gene's germline CDR1 is SGHDT and CDR2 YYEEEE. This CDR3 is CASNVGQGYREQYF. Written as DNA, the CDR3 is TGTGCCAGCAACGTGGGACAGGGGTATAGAGAGCAGTACTTC. Together with reference TRBV5-6 and TRBJ2-7, the CDR3 gives the full variable domain: DAGVTQSPTHLIKTRGQQVTLRCSPKSGHDTVSWYQQALGQGPQFIFQYYEEEERQRGNFPDRFSGHQFPNYSSELNVNALLLGDSALYLCASNVGQGYREQYFGPGTRLTVT.

The table lists this clone with a count of one. V and J are TRBV9 and TRBJ2-1, with TRBD2 as a possible D gene (6 bases). This CDR3 comprises 14 residues. CDR1 is SGDLS, CDR2 YYNGEE, per germline. V gave up 0 bases and J gave up 10 bases, with 14 bases separating them. As DNA, the CDR3 is TGTGCCAGCAGCGTAGCGGCGGGGTCGAGGGAGCAGTTCTTC. The encoded protein is CASSVAAGSREQFF.

The chain joins TRBV2 to TRBJ1-6; D possibly corresponds to TRBD1 (6 bases). The CDR3 spans 15 residues. The V gene lost 4 bases and the J gene lost 10 bases, with 17 bases spanning the gap. Germline values: CDR1 SNHLY, CDR2 FYNNEI. CDR3: CASSGSTLDRSPLHF. The CDR3 bases are TGTGCCAGCAGTGGCTCCACCCTGGACAGATCACCCCTCCACTTT.

The V call is TRBV27, the J call TRBJ1-5; D uncertain. The length of the CDR3 is 14 residues. V dropped 5 bases and J dropped 0 bases, with 8 bases sitting between them. Germline V CDR1 and CDR2: MNHEY, SMNVEV (reference sequence). The CDR3 spells CASSPFNSNQPQHF. CDR3 DNA: TGTGCCAGCAGTCCGTTTAATAGCAATCAGCCCCAGCATTTT.

This sequence joins TRBV4-1 and TRBJ1-1, with D perhaps TRBD1 (6 bases). Germline CDR1 MGHRA, CDR2 YSYEKL. V was trimmed by 7 bases and J by 6 bases, leaving 18 bases between them. The length of the CDR3 is 14 residues. The CDR3 coding sequence is TGCGCCAGCACCCCAGGGCAGGGGAGGGCTGAAGCTTTCTTT. It yields the protein CASTPGQGRAEAFF.